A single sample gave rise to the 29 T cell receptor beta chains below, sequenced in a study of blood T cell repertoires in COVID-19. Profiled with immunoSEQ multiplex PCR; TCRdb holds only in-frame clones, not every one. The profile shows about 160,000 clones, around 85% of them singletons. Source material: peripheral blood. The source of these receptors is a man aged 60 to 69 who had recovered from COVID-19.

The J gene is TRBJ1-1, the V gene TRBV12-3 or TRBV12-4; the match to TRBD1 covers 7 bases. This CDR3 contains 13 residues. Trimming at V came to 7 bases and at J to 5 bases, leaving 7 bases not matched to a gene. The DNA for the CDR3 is TGTGCCAGCACTACGATGACAGGGACTGAAGCTTTCTTT. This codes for CASTTMTGTEAFF.

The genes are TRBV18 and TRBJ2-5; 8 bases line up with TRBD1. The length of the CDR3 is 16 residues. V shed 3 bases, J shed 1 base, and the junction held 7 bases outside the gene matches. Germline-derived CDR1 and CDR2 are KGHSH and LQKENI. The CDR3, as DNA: TGTGCCAGCTCACCTCAGGGGGCCGAACTCCAAGAGACCCAGTACTTC. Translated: CASSPQGAELQETQYF.

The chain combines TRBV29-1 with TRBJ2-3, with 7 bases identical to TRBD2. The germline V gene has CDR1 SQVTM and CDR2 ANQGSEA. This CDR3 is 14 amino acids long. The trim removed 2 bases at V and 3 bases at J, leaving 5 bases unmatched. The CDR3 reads CSVESGGWTDTQYF. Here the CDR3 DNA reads TGCAGCGTTGAATCCGGGGGGTGGACAGATACGCAGTATTTT.

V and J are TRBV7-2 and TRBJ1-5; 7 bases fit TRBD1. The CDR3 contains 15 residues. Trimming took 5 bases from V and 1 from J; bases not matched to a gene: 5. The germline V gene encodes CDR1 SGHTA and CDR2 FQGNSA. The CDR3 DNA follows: TGTGCCAGCAGCCCGACAGGGACCAGCAATCAGCCCCAGCATTTT. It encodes CASSPTGTSNQPQHF.

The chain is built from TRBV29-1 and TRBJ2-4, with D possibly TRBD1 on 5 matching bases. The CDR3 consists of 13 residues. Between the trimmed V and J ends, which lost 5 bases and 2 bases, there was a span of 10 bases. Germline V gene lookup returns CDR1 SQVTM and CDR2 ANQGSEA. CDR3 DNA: TGCAGCGTTACCAGGGCAACCAAAAACATTCAGTACTTC. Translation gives CSVTRATKNIQYF.

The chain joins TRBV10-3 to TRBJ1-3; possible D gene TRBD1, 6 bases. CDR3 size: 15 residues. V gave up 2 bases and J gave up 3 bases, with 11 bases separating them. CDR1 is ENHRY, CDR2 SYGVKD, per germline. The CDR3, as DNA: TGTGCCATCAGTGAGGGACAGAGCAGTGGAAACACCATATATTTT. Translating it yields CAISEGQSSGNTIYF.

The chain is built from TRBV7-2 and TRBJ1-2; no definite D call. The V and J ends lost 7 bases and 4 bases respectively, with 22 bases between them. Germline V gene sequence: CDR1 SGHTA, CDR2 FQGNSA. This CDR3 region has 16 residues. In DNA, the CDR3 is TGTGCCAGCATACCCCCTGGGCCTCTTATACTCTATGGCTACACCTTC. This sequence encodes CASIPPGPLILYGYTF.

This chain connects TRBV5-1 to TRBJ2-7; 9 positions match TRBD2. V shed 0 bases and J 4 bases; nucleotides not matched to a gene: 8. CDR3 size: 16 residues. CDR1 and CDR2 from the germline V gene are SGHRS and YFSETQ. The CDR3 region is CASSLAPTSGYYEQYF. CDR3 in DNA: TGCGCCAGCAGCTTGGCCCCGACTAGCGGTTATTACGAGCAGTACTTC.

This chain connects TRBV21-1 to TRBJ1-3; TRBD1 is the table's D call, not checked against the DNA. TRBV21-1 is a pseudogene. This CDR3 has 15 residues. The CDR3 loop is CASSKDRQSGNTIYF. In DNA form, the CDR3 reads TGTGCCAGCAGCAAAGACCGACAATCTGGAAACACCATATATTTT.

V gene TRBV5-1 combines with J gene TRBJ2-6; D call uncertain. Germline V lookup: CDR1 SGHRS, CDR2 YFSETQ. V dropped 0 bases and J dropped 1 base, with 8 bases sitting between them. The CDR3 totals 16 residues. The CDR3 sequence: CASSLALSSGANVLTF. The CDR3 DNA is TGCGCCAGCAGCTTGGCCCTTAGTTCTGGGGCCAACGTCCTGACTTTC.

The CDR3 coding sequence is TGTGCCACCAGACAAACAGGGGTCTATGGCTACACCTTC. Encoded protein: CATRQTGVYGYTF. The chain uses TRBV24-1 and TRBJ1-2, with TRBD1 matching 7 bases. Trimming removed 7 bases from V and 4 bases from J; junction bases left unmatched: 5. This CDR3 is 13 amino acids long. CDR1 and CDR2 (germline): KGHDR, SFDVKD.

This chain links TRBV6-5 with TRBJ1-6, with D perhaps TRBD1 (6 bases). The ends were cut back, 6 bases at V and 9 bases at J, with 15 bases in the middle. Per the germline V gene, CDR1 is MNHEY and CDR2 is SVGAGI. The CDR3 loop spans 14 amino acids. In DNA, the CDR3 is TGTGCCAGCAGCACAGGGCAAATGGGTTCACCCCTCCACTTT. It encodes CASSTGQMGSPLHF.

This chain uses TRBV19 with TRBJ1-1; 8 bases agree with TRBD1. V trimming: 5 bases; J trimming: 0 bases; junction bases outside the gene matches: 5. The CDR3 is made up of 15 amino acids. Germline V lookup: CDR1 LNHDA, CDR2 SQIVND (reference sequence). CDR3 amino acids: CASSQDRDMNTEAFF. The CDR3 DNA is TGTGCCAGTAGTCAGGACAGGGACATGAACACTGAAGCTTTCTTT.

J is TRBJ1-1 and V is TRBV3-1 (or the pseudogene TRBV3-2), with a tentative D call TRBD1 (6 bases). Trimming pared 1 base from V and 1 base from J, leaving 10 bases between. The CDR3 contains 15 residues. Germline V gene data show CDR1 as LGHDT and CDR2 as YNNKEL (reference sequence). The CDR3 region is CASSQGTTGNTEAFF. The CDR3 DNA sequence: TGTGCCAGCAGCCAAGGTACGACAGGGAACACTGAAGCTTTCTTT.

Here the CDR3 DNA reads TGTGCCAGCAGAGGGGGCAGGAGAGAGACCCAGTACTTC. Its protein product is CASRGGRRETQYF. The rearrangement joins TRBV12-3 or TRBV12-4 to TRBJ2-5; 7 bases fit TRBD1. The ends lost 6 bases at V and 4 bases at J; junction bases unmatched: 5. This CDR3 spans 13 amino acids.

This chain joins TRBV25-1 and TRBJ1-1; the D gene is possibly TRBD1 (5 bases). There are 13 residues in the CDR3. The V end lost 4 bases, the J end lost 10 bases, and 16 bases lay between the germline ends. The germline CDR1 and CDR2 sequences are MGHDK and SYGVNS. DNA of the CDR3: TGTGCCAGCAGTGTACAGGCGACCTCAGTAGCTTTCTTT. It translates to CASSVQATSVAFF.

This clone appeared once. The DNA of the CDR3 is TGTGCCAGCAGTTACGGCAGGCTAAGCACAGATACGCAGTATTTT. Protein sequence: CASSYGRLSTDTQYF. The chain combines TRBV6-5 with TRBJ2-3, with D uncertain. The V end was cut by 2 bases, the J end by 0 bases, with 9 bases between. CDR1 and CDR2 (germline): MNHEY, SVGAGI. This CDR3 comprises 15 residues.

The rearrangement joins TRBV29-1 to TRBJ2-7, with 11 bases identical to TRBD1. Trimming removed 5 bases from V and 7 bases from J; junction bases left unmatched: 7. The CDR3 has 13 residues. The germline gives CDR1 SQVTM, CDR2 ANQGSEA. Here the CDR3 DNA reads TGCAGCGTTCCCGGACAGGGGGCGCGGGAGCAGTACTTC. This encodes CSVPGQGAREQYF.

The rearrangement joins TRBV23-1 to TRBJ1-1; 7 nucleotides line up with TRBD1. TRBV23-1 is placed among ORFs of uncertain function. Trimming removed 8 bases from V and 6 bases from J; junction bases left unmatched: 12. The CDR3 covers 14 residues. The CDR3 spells CASGDSVTAAEAFF. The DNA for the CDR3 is TGCGCCAGCGGGGACAGTGTAACTGCGGCTGAAGCTTTCTTT.

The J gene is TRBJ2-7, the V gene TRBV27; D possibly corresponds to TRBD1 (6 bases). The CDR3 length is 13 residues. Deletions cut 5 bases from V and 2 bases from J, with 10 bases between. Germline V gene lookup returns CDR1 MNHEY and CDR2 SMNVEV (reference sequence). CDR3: CASSPGTPYEQYF. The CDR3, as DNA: TGTGCCAGCAGTCCCGGGACACCCTACGAGCAGTACTTC.

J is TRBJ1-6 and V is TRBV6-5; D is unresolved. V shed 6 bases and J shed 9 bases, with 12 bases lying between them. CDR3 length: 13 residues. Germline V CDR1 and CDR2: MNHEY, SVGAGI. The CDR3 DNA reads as TGTGCCAGCAGCTCGCTTGAGGGTTCACCCCTCCACTTT. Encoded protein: CASSSLEGSPLHF.

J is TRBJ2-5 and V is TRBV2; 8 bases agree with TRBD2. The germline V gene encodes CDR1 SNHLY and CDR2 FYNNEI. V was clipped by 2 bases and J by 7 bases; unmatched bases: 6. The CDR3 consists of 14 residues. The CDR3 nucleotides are TGTGCCAGCAGTGAATCCGGGGGGGCCTTGACCCAGTACTTC. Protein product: CASSESGGALTQYF. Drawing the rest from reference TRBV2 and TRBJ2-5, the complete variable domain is EPEVTQTPSHQVTQMGQEVILRCVPISNHLYFYWYRQILGQKVEFLVSFYNNEISEKSEIFDDQFSVERPDGSNFTLKIRSTKLEDSAMYFCASSESGGALTQYFGPGTRLLVL.

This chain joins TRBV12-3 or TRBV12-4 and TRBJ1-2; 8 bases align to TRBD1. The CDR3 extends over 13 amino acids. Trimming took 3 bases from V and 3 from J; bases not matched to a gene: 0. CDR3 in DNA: TGTGCCAGCAGTTTGGACAGGGACTATGGCTACACCTTC. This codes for CASSLDRDYGYTF.

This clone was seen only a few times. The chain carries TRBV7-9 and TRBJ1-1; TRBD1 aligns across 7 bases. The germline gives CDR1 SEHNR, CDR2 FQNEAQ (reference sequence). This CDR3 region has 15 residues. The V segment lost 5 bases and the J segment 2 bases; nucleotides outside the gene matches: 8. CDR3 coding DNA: TGTGCCAGCAGCCCCAGACAGGGACCTAACACTGAAGCTTTCTTT. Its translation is CASSPRQGPNTEAFF.

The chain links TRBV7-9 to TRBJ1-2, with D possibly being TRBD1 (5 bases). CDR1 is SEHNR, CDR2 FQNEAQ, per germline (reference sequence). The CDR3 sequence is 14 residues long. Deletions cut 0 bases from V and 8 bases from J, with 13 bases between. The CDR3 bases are TGTGCCAGCAGCTTAGCGCTGGGGGGATCAGGCTACACCTTC. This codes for CASSLALGGSGYTF.

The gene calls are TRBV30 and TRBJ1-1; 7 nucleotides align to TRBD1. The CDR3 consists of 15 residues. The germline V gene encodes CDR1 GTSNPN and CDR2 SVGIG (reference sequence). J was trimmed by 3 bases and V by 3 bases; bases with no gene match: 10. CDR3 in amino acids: CAWSEGASWDTEAFF. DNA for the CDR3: TGTGCCTGGAGCGAGGGGGCGAGTTGGGACACTGAAGCTTTCTTT. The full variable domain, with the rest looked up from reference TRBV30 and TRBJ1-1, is SQTIHQWPATLVQPVGSPLSLECTVEGTSNPNLYWYRQAAGRGLQLLFYSVGIGQISSEVPQNLSASRPQDRQFILSSKKLLLSDSGFYLCAWSEGASWDTEAFFGQGTRLTVV.

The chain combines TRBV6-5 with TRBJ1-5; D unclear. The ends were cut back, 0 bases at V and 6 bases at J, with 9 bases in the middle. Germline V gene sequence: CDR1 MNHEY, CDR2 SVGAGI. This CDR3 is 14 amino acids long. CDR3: CASSYSRGSQPQHF. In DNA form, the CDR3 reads TGTGCCAGCAGTTACTCGCGGGGAAGTCAGCCCCAGCATTTT.

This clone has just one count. CDR3 loop: CASSPQSTTANTEAFF. CDR3 bases: TGTGCCAGCTCACCACAAAGTACGACTGCGAACACTGAAGCTTTCTTT. The chain joins TRBV18 to TRBJ1-1; D ambiguous. V was trimmed by 1 base and J by 1 base, leaving 13 bases between them. Germline CDR1 KGHSH, CDR2 LQKENI. This CDR3 contains 16 residues.

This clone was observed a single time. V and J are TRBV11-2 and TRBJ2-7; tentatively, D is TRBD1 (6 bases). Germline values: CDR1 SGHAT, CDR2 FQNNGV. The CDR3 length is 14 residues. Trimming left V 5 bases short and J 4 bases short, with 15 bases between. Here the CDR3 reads CASSRFGQTYEQYF. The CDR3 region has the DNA TGTGCCAGCAGCCGCTTCGGACAGACATACGAGCAGTACTTC.